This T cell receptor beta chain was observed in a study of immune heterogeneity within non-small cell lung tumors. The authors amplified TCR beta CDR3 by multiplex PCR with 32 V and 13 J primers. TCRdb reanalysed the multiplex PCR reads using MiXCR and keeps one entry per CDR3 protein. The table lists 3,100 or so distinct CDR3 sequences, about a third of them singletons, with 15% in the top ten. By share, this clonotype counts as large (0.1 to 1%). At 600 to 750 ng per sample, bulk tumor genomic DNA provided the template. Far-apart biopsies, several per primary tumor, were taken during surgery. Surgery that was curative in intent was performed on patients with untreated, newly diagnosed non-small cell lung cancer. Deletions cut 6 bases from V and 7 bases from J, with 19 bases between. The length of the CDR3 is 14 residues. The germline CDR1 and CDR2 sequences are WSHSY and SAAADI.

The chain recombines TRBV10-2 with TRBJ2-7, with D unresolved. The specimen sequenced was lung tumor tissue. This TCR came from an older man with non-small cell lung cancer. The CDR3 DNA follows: TGCGCCAGCAGGCCCCTGGGCCCGCAGTCAGAGCAGTACTTC. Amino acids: CASRPLGPQSEQYF.